Following are 14 T cell receptor beta chains from one sample sequenced in a study of blood T cell repertoires in COVID-19. Method: immunoSEQ multiplex PCR; TCRdb's copy keeps in-frame clones and lacks some. Of some 100,000 clones listed, 70% to 90% are singletons. Sequencing input: peripheral blood. The receptors stem from a man aged 50 to 60 with COVID-19, enrolled during active disease.

The rearrangement links TRBV5-1 to TRBJ1-6, with 8 positions matching TRBD1. J lost 0 bases, V lost 5 bases, and 7 bases had no gene match. The germline V gene has CDR1 SGHRS and CDR2 YFSETQ. The CDR3 runs to 17 residues. CDR3 sequence reads: CASRGGQVSSYNSPLHF. The DNA of the CDR3 is TGCGCCAGCAGGGGGGGACAGGTCAGCTCCTATAATTCACCCCTCCACTTT.

The chain has TRBV9 and TRBJ2-3; no clear D. Germline CDR1 SGDLS, CDR2 YYNGEE. The CDR3 contains 15 residues. Trimming pared 2 bases from V and 4 bases from J, leaving 14 bases between. The CDR3, as DNA: TGTGCCAGCAGCGTCAACGGGTTACGGTCAGATACGCAGTATTTT. The encoded protein is CASSVNGLRSDTQYF.

The chain uses TRBV28 and TRBJ1-5, with D possibly matching TRBD1 (5 bases). The CDR3 covers 12 residues. V was clipped by 8 bases and J by 7 bases, with 12 bases between them. CDR1 MDHEN and CDR2 SYDVKM come from the germline V gene. CDR3 loop: CASSDKIQPQHF. The CDR3 DNA follows: TGTGCCAGCTCGGACAAGATCCAGCCCCAGCATTTT.

This clone was detected only a few times. The gene calls are TRBV10-2 and TRBJ1-1, with TRBD1 matching over 7 bases. With 3 bases clipped from V and 11 bases from J, the junction kept 15 bases outside the gene matches. Germline CDR1 is WSHSY and CDR2 is SAAADI. The CDR3 spans 15 residues. CDR3 in DNA: TGCGCCAGCAGTGACCTCCAGGGGGAGCGCAGCCCCGCTTTCTTT. The encoded protein is CASSDLQGERSPAFF.

V is TRBV5-3 and J is TRBJ1-5, with D hard to call. TRBV5-3 is labeled an ORF, and its function is uncertain. The CDR3 loop spans 15 amino acids. V was cut by 6 bases and J by 7 bases, with 20 bases left in between. The CDR3 loop is CARMPRSRARQPQHF. In DNA, the CDR3 is TGTGCCAGAATGCCGAGGAGTCGAGCTAGACAGCCCCAGCATTTT.

The chain recombines TRBV19 with TRBJ2-7; 9 positions agree with TRBD1. Trimming cost V 5 bases and J 1 base; bases outside gene matches: 12. The CDR3 has 17 residues. Germline V lookup: CDR1 LNHDA, CDR2 SQIVND (reference sequence). The CDR3 sequence is CASSLAHPGQGSYEQYF. The CDR3 DNA is TGTGCCAGTAGTCTGGCCCACCCGGGACAGGGATCCTACGAGCAGTACTTC.

The V gene is TRBV5-3, the J gene TRBJ2-1; the D is unclear. TRBV5-3 carries the ORF label, with uncertain function. The CDR3 has 16 amino acids. Between the trimmed V and J ends, which lost 0 bases and 2 bases, there was a span of 12 bases. CDR3 coding DNA: TGTGCCAGAAGCTTGGTTTCGAGTATTACCTACAATGAGCAGTTCTTC. Its protein is CARSLVSSITYNEQFF.

V usage is TRBV6-5 and J usage is TRBJ1-2, with a possible D match to TRBD1 (5 bases). The germline gives CDR1 MNHEY, CDR2 SVGAGI. The V and J ends lost 3 bases and 2 bases respectively, with 13 bases between them. CDR3 length: 15 amino acids. The CDR3: CASSYRGSSNYGYTF. The CDR3 nucleotides are TGTGCCAGCAGTTATAGGGGCTCCTCCAACTATGGCTACACCTTC.

This clone was counted a single time. The V and J genes are TRBV2 and TRBJ1-2; TRBD1 is a possible D gene (5 bases). Germline assignment: CDR1 SNHLY and CDR2 FYNNEI. The CDR3 extends over 13 amino acids. The V end lost 3 bases, the J end lost 7 bases, and 12 bases lay between the germline ends. The CDR3 protein is CASSETGQIGYTF. The CDR3 DNA follows: TGTGCCAGCAGTGAGACCGGACAAATTGGCTACACCTTC.

The CDR3 loop reads CAWSSPEASLRGYTF. In DNA form, the CDR3 reads TGTGCCTGGAGTTCACCAGAGGCCTCTTTGAGGGGCTACACCTTC. The genes are TRBV30 and TRBJ1-2, with no clear D. Germline V CDR1 and CDR2: GTSNPN, SVGIG (reference sequence). This CDR3 has 15 residues. Trimming removed 2 bases from V and 8 bases from J, with 21 bases in between.

The chain links TRBV30 to TRBJ2-4; 11 nucleotides align to TRBD1. There are 13 residues in the CDR3. Germline CDR1 GTSNPN, CDR2 SVGIG (reference sequence). V gave up 3 bases and J gave up 8 bases; unmatched junction bases: 3. CDR3 sequence: CAWSEGQGDIQYF. CDR3 DNA: TGTGCCTGGAGCGAGGGACAGGGGGACATTCAGTACTTC.

The table lists this clone with a few counts. The chain joins TRBV5-1 to TRBJ2-7, with D perhaps TRBD1 (6 bases). The V and J ends lost 3 bases and 2 bases respectively, with 9 bases between them. Germline CDR1 and CDR2: SGHRS and YFSETQ. The CDR3 loop spans 13 amino acids. CDR3 protein: CASSWDKAYEQYF. The DNA for the CDR3 is TGCGCCAGCAGCTGGGACAAGGCCTACGAGCAGTACTTC.

The chain links TRBV15 to TRBJ1-6; D is unresolved. The germline gives CDR1 LNHNV, CDR2 YYDKDF (reference sequence). Trimming removed 1 base at V and 5 bases at J, with 3 bases between. The CDR3 has 13 amino acids. The CDR3 nucleotides are TGTGCCACCAGCAGAGTAAATAATTCACCCCTCCACTTT. It translates to CATSRVNNSPLHF.

V and J are TRBV9 and TRBJ2-5, with 7 bases matching TRBD2. Germline CDR1 is SGDLS and CDR2 is YYNGEE. The CDR3 is 15 residues long. After removal of 2 bases from V and 0 bases from J, the junction contained 4 bases not matched to a gene. CDR3 nucleotides: TGTGCCAGCAGCGTTATGGCGGGGGACCAAGAGACCCAGTACTTC. This sequence encodes CASSVMAGDQETQYF.